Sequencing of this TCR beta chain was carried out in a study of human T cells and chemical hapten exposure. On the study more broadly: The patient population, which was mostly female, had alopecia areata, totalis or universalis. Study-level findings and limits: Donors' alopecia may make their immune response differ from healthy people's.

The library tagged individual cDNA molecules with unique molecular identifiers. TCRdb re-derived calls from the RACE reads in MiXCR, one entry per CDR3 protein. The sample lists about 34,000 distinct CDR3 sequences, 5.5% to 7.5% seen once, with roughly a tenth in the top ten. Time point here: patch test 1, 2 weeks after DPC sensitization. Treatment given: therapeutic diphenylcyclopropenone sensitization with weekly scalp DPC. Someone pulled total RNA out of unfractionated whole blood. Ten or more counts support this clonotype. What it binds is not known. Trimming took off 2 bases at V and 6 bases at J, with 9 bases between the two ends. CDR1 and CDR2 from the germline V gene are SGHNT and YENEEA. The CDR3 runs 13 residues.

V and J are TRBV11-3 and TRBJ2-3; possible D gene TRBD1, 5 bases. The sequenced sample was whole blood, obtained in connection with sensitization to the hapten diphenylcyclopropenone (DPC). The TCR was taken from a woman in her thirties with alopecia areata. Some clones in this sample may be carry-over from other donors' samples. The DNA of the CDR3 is TGTGCCAGCAGCTTATGGGGCTCGGATACGCAGTATTTT. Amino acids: CASSLWGSDTQYF.